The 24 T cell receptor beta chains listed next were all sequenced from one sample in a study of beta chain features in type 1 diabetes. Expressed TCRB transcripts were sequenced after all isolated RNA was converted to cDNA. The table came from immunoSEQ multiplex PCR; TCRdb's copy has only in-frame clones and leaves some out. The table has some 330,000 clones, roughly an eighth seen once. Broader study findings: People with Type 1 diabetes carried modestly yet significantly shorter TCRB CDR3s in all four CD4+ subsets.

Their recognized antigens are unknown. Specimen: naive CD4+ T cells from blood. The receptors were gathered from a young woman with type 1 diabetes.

CDR3 amino acids: CASSLGRDGEAFF. The CDR3 region has the DNA TGCGCCAGCAGCTTGGGCAGGGATGGTGAAGCTTTCTTT. The chain is built from TRBV5-1 and TRBJ1-1; TRBD1 is a possible D gene (5 bases). Germline V lookup: CDR1 SGHRS, CDR2 YFSETQ. Trimming took 0 bases from V and 7 from J, leaving 10 bases between them. The CDR3 consists of 13 residues.

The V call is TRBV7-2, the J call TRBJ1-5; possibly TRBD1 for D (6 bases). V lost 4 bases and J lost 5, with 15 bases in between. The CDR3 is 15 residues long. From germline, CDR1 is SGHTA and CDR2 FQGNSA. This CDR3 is CASSYLQGGYQPQHF. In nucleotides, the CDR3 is TGTGCCAGCAGCTACCTACAGGGAGGGTATCAGCCCCAGCATTTT.

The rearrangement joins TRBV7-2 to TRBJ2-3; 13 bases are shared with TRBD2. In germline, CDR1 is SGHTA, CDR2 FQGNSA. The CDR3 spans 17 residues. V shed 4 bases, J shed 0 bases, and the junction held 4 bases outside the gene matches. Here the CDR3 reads CASSSGTSGTSTDTQYF. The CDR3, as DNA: TGTGCCAGCAGCTCCGGGACTAGCGGGACTAGCACAGATACGCAGTATTTT.

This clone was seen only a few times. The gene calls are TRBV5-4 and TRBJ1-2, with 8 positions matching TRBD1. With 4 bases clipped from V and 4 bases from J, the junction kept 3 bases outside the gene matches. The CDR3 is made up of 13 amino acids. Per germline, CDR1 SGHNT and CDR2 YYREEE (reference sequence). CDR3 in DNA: TGTGCCAGCAGCACGGGGACAGGCTATGGCTACACCTTC. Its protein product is CASSTGTGYGYTF.

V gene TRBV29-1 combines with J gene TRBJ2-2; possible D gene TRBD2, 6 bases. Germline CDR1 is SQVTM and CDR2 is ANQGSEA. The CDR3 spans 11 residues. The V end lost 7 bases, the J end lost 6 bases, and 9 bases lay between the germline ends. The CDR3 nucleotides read TGCAGCGCCTGGAGGGCCGGGGAGCTGTTTTTT. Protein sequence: CSAWRAGELFF.

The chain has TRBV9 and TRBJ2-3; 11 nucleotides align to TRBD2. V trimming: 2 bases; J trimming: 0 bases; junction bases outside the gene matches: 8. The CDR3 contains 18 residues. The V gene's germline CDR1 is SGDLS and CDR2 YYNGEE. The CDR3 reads CASSVGVTSGTSTDTQYF. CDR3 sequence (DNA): TGTGCCAGCAGCGTTGGGGTGACTAGCGGGACTAGCACAGATACGCAGTATTTT.

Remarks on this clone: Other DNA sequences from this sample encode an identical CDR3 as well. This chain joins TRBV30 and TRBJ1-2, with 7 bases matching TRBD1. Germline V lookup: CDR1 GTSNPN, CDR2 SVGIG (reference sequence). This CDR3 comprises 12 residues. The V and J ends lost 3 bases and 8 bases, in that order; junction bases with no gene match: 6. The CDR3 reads CAWSTGVGGYTF. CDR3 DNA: TGTGCCTGGAGCACAGGGGTGGGGGGCTACACCTTC.

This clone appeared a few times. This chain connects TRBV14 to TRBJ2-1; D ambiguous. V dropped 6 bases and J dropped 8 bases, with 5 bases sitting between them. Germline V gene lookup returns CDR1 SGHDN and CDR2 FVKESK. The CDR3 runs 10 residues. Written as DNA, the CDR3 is TGTGCCAGCAGGAGGCATGAGCAGTTCTTC. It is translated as CASRRHEQFF.

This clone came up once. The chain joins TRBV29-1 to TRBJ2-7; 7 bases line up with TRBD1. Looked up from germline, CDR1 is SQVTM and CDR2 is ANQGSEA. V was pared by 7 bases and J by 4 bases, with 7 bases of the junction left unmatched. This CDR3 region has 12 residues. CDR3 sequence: CSGMGQRYEQYF. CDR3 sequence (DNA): TGCAGCGGGATGGGACAGAGGTACGAGCAGTACTTC.

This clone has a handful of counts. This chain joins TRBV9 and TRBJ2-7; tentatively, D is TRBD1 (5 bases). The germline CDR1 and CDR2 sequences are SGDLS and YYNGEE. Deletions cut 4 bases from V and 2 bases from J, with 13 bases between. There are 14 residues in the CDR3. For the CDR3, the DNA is TGTGCCAGCAGCCCAAATCCAGGGCCCTACGAGCAGTACTTC. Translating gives CASSPNPGPYEQYF.

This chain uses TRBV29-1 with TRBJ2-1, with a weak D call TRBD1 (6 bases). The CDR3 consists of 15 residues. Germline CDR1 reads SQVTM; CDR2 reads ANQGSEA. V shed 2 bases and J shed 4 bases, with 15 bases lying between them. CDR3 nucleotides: TGCAGCGTTGAACAGGGGAGTAGGGTTTACAATGAGCAGTTCTTC. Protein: CSVEQGSRVYNEQFF.

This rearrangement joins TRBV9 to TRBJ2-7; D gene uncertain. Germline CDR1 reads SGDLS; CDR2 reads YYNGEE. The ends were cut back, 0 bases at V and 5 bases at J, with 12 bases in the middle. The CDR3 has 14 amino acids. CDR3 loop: CASSVGLRGNEQYF. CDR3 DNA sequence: TGTGCCAGCAGCGTAGGTCTCCGAGGCAACGAGCAGTACTTC.

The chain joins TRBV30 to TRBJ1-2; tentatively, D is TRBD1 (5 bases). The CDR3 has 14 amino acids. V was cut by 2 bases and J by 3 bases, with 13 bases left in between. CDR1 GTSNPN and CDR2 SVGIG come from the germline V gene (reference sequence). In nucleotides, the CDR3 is TGTGCCTGGAGTATCGGGGGAGGGTACTATGGCTACACCTTC. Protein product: CAWSIGGGYYGYTF. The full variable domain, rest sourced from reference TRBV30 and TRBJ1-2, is SQTIHQWPATLVQPVGSPLSLECTVEGTSNPNLYWYRQAAGRGLQLLFYSVGIGQISSEVPQNLSASRPQDRQFILSSKKLLLSDSGFYLCAWSIGGGYYGYTFGSGTRLTVV.

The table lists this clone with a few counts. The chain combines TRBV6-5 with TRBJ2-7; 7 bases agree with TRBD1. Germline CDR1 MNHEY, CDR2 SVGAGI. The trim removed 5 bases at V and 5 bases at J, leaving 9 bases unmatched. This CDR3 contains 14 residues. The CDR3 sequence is CASSPNRGDNEQYF. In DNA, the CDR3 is TGTGCCAGCAGTCCTAACAGGGGAGACAACGAGCAGTACTTC.

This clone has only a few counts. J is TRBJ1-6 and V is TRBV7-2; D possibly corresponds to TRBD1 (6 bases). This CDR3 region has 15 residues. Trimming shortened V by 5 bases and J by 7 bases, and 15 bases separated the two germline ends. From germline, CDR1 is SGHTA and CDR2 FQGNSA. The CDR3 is CASSPGPGDNSPLHF. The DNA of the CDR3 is TGTGCCAGCAGCCCAGGGCCAGGGGACAATTCACCCCTCCACTTT.

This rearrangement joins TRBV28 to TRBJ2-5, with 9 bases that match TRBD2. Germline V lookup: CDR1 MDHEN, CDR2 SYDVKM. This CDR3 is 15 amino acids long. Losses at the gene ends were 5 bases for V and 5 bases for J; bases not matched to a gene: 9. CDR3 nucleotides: TGTGCCAGCAGTCCCTGGCGGGCGGGAGGGGAGACCCAGTACTTC. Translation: CASSPWRAGGETQYF.

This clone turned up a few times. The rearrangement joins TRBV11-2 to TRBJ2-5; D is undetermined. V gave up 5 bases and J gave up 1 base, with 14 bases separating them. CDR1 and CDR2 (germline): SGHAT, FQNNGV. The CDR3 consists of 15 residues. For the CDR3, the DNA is TGTGCCAGCAGCCCACGTCGAAACGGCCAAGAGACCCAGTACTTC. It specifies CASSPRRNGQETQYF.

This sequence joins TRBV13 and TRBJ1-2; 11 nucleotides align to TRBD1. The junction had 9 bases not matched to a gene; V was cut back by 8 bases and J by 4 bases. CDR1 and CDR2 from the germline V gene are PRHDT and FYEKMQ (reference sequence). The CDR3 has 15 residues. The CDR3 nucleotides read TGTGCCAGCGTTTTACGGGACAGGGGGTTCTATGGCTACACCTTC. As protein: CASVLRDRGFYGYTF.

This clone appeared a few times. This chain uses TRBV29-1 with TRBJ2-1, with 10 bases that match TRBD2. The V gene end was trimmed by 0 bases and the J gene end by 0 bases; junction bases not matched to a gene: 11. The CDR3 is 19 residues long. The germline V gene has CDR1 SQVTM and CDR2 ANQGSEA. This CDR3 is CSVEERRLAGTDSYNEQFF. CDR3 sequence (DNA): TGCAGCGTTGAAGAGAGGCGACTAGCGGGTACCGACTCCTACAATGAGCAGTTCTTC.

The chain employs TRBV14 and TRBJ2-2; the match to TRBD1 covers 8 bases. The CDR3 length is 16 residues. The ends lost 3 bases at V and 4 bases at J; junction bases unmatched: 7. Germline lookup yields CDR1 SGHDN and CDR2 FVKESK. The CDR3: CASSHWDRWSTGELFF. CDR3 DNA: TGTGCCAGCAGCCACTGGGACAGGTGGAGCACCGGGGAGCTGTTTTTT.

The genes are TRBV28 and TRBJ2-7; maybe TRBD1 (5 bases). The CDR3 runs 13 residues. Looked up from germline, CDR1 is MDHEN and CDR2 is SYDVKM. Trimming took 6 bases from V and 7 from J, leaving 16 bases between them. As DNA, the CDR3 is TGTGCCAGCAGGGCTCAGGGTTATCAAGAGCAGTACTTC. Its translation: CASRAQGYQEQYF.

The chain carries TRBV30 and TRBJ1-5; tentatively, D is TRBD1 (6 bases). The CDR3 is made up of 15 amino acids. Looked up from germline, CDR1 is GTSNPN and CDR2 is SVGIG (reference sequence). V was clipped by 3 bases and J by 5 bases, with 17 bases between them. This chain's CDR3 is CAWSPPGALDQPQHF. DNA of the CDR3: TGTGCCTGGAGCCCACCAGGGGCACTGGATCAGCCCCAGCATTTT.

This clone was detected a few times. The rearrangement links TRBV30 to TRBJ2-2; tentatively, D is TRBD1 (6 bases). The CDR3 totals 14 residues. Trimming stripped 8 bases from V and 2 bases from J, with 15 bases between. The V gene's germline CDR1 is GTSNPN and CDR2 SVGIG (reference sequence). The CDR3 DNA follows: TGTGCCCAGAGGGGGACGATCAACACCGGGGAGCTGTTTTTT. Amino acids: CAQRGTINTGELFF.

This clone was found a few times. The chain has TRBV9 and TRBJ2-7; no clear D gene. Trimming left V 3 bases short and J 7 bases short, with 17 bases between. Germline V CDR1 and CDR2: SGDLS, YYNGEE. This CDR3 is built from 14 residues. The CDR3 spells CASSALSLRSEQYF. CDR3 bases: TGTGCCAGCAGCGCCCTCTCCTTAAGGAGTGAGCAGTACTTC.